The present entry profiles one T cell receptor (beta chain) with its context. The antigen it binds to is not known. No per-base quality is available; no much larger clone lies one base away. Libraries came from the immunoSEQ multiplex PCR assay. In the paper's pipeline: A statistical classification framework was built for diagnosing cytomegalovirus status from the catalog of TCR beta chain sequences. TCRdb mirrors the immuneACCESS table, restricted to in-frame sequences. Some clones are absent from its copies; in checked studies, under half trace to an unresolved V gene, and the reason for the others is unknown. The V and J calls and clone size are taken from that table; D and trimming were inferred from the DNA. This sample comprises 100,000 to 150,000 clones, over 65% of them detected only once. Around 1.9% of the sample belongs to the ten largest clones. This sample is drawn from a study of cytomegalovirus exposure and HLA in healthy donors (dated by TCRdb to about 2017). For the wider study: According to a later analysis, the roughly 120 validation repertoires were produced on the same platform as the approximately 620 repertoires of the first cohort. The study aimed to test whether signatures of past pathogen exposure could be identified by cataloging public T cell receptors. Along with the roughly 610-subject first cohort, a separate validation cohort of over 90 different subjects was used. High-throughput TCR immunosequencing, statistical association of individual TCRs with disease status, and machine learning were combined to predict cytomegalovirus infection status. General findings and caveats noted by the study authors: A later analysis found that TCRs clustered in the first cohort also tended to co-occur in the 95 to 150 validation repertoires, with approximately 95% of cluster scores above 0. While some public TCRs were present in many individuals, most TCR sequences turned up only very rarely across donors. The classifier was reported to diagnose cytomegalovirus status with high specificity and sensitivity in both the original and validation cohorts. A few of the identified cytomegalovirus-associated TCR beta chains were confirmed in vitro to be specific for cytomegalovirus antigens. According to the authors, the approach could potentially be generalized to other disease states and immunological phenotypes. A later analysis lacked HLA typing for the validation cohort, so it scored co-occurrence in that cohort across all 110 or so repertoires. The study gave a list of 150 to 200 TCR beta chains associated with cytomegalovirus.

Trimming accounts for 4 bases at V and 5 bases at J, while the number of junction bases matched to no gene is 14. The CDR3 contains 17 residues, cysteine and phenylalanine counted. Only the CDR3 region is kept as DNA, spanning 51 bases read in frame from base 1. From a lookup of the germline V gene (reference sequence), CDR1 and CDR2 are SGHAT and FQDESV. The donors were included in the validation cohort of roughly 120 subjects, a group kept apart from the roughly 670-subject first cohort. Recombination joined TRBV11-1 with TRBJ2-1; 7 bases in between match TRBD1. The clonotype was recovered from a woman aged 25 to 45 in good health and CMV-seronegative. Sequencing used PBMCs. The bases are TGTGCCAGCAGCTCCACCAGGTTCGGGACAGAGAACAATGAGCAGTTCTTC. Translated, it gives CASSSTRFGTENNEQFF.